This T cell receptor (beta chain) originates from a study of T cell responses to AZD1222 COVID-19 vaccine. The overall study: Second-dose schedules of about 4 or about 12 weeks were combined. Broader study findings: Spike-specific TCR breadth and depth went up after people got two AZD1222 doses. Repertoire sampling was restricted to post-peak T cell response timepoints.

There are 12 residues in the CDR3. With 3 bases removed from V and 5 bases from J, the gap between germline ends came to 6 bases. Profiled with immunoSEQ multiplex PCR; TCRdb holds only in-frame clones, not every one. The data hold about 150,000 clones, with roughly 92% observed a single time. On this clone: The antigen is unknown.

The V call is TRBV12-3 or TRBV12-4, the J call TRBJ2-3; D unresolved. This receptor was obtained from an adult in good health. This specimen was peripheral blood, taken on day 0 of AZD1222 vaccination. CDR3 amino acids: CASSFRKDTQYF. CDR3 DNA: TGTGCCAGCAGTTTCCGTAAAGATACGCAGTATTTT.